The 6 T cell receptor beta chains below come from one sample, sequenced in a study of cytomegalovirus exposure and HLA in healthy donors (dated by TCRdb to the late 2010s). Libraries were prepared through the immunoSEQ multiplex PCR assay. For the multiplex PCR, a mixture combining 60 forward primers for TCR Vbeta segments and 13 reverse primers for TCR Jbeta segments was used. The table comes from immuneACCESS by way of TCRdb, which keeps in-frame sequences with V and J called. Part of the clones is missing from these tables; in studies checked, under half for an unresolved V gene and the rest for unknown reasons. The sample includes some 120,000 clones, with roughly 82% observed a single time. 3% of the sample belongs to the ten largest clones. The sequenced material came from PBMCs. Source of these receptors: a woman aged 18-29 years in good health and CMV-seropositive.

On this clone itself: The sample holds other DNA sequences that translate to the same CDR3. The J gene is TRBJ2-5, the V gene TRBV5-1; a possible D gene is TRBD1 (6 bases). The CDR3 extends over 14 amino acids. V was trimmed by 0 bases and J by 2 bases, leaving 8 bases between them. Germline values: CDR1 SGHRS, CDR2 YFSETQ. The CDR3 coding sequence is TGCGCCAGCAGCTTGGGTAGGGGGCAAGAGACCCAGTACTTC. As protein: CASSLGRGQETQYF. The variable domain in full, with the rest retrieved from reference TRBV5-1 and TRBJ2-5, is KAGVTQTPRYLIKTRGQQVTLSCSPISGHRSVSWYQQTPGQGLQFLFEYFSETQRNKGNFPGRFSGRQFSNSRSEMNVSTLELGDSALYLCASSLGRGQETQYFGPGTRLLVL.

This clone was observed a handful of times. This sequence joins TRBV6-1 and TRBJ1-6; the match to TRBD1 covers 7 bases. CDR1 is MNHNS, CDR2 SASEGT, per germline. This CDR3 is 15 amino acids long. J lost 7 bases, V lost 6 bases, and 9 bases had no gene match. CDR3 sequence: CASSPRDRSNSPLHF. The CDR3 nucleotides read TGTGCCAGCAGCCCGCGGGACAGATCCAATTCACCCCTCCACTTT.

This chain links TRBV5-1 with TRBJ2-3; 9 bases are shared with TRBD1. Germline V gene data show CDR1 as SGHRS and CDR2 as YFSETQ. The junction had 10 bases not matched to a gene; V was cut back by 7 bases and J by 4 bases. The CDR3 loop spans 15 amino acids. This chain's CDR3 is CASSSQGAQSDTQYF. The CDR3 nucleotides read TGCGCCAGCTCATCACAGGGGGCGCAGTCAGATACGCAGTATTTT.

Only a few counts were recorded for this clone. V gene TRBV2 combines with J gene TRBJ1-1; weak D call: TRBD1 (5 bases). V lost 6 bases, J lost 3 bases, and 14 bases lay in between. Germline-derived CDR1 and CDR2 are SNHLY and FYNNEI. This CDR3 contains 14 residues. CDR3 coding DNA: TGTGCCAGCAGCGGGGGACGGACCTACACTGAAGCTTTCTTT. This sequence encodes CASSGGRTYTEAFF.

The V and J genes are TRBV29-1 and TRBJ2-1, with D perhaps TRBD1 (6 bases). Trimming took off 7 bases at V and 7 bases at J, with 14 bases between the two ends. The CDR3 sequence is 12 residues long. Germline-derived CDR1 and CDR2 are SQVTM and ANQGSEA. CDR3 nucleotides: TGCAGCGCGGAGGCAGGGACAAATGAGCAGTTCTTC. Translating gives CSAEAGTNEQFF.

The chain employs TRBV5-1 and TRBJ1-4, with no clear D. This CDR3 region has 14 residues. Germline V gene data show CDR1 as SGHRS and CDR2 as YFSETQ. The ends were cut back, 3 bases at V and 8 bases at J, with 14 bases in the middle. The CDR3 loop reads CASSSGWEVEKLFF. CDR3 in DNA: TGCGCCAGCAGCTCTGGGTGGGAGGTCGAAAAACTGTTTTTT.